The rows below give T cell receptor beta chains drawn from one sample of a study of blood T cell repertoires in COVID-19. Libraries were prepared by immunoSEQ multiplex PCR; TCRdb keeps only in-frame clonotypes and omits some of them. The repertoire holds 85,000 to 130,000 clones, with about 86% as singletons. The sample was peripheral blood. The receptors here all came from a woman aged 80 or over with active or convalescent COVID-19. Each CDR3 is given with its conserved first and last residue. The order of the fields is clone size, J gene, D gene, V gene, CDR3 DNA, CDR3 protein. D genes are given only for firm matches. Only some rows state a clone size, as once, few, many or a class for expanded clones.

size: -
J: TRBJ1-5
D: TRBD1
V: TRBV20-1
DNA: TGCAGTGCTAGTGGGGTACAGGGGTTCCAGCATTTT
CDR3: CSASGVQGFQHF

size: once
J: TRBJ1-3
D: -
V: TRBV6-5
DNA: TGTGCCAGCAGTACAGGGACCTCTGGAAACACCATATATTTT
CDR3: CASSTGTSGNTIYF

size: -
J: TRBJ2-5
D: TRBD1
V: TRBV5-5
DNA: TGTGCCAGCAGCCGTGGACAGGGCTACCAAGAGACCCAGTACTTC
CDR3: CASSRGQGYQETQYF

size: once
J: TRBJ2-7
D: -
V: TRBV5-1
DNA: TGCGCCAGCAGCTTGAGCACAGGCCCCTACGAGCAGTACTTC
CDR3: CASSLSTGPYEQYF

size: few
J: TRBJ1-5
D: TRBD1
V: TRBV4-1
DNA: TGCGCCAGCAGCCGATCAACCCCTCCGGGACAGAGAGATCAGCCCCAGCATTTT
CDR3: CASSRSTPPGQRDQPQHF

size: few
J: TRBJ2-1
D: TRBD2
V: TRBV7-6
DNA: TGTGCCAGCAGCATCGGGACTAGCGGAAATGAGCAGTTCTTC
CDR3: CASSIGTSGNEQFF

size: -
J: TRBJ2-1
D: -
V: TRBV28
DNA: TGTGCCAGCAGTGAGAAAGCGGCGAGCTCCTACAATGAGCAGTTCTTC
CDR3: CASSEKAASSYNEQFF

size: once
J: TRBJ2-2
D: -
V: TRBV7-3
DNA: TGTGCCAGCAGCCCCAGTACCATGAACACCGGGGAGCTGTTTTTT
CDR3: CASSPSTMNTGELFF

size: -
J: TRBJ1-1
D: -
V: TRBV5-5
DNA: TGTGCCAGCAGCCGCACAGGTTCTGAAGGTGAAGCTTTCTTT
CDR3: CASSRTGSEGEAFF

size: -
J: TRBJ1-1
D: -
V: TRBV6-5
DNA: TGTGCCAGCAGTTACCGGGGGAACACTGAAGCTTTCTTT
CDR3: CASSYRGNTEAFF

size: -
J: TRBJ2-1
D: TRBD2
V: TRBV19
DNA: TGTGCCAGTAGTATAACGGGGGGGGATTACAATGAGCAGTTCTTC
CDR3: CASSITGGDYNEQFF

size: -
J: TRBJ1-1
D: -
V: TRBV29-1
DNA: TGCAGCGTTGAGGGCAGGAACACTGAAGCTTTCTTT
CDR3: CSVEGRNTEAFF

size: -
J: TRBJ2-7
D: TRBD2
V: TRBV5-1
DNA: TGCGCCAGCAGCTTAGGGACTAGCGGGTACGAGCAGTACTTC
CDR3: CASSLGTSGYEQYF

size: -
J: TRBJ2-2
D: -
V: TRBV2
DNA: TGTGCCAGCAGTGGGGGCAGAAAGAACACCGGGGAGCTGTTTTTT
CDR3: CASSGGRKNTGELFF

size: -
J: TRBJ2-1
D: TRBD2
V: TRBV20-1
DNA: TGCAGTGCTAGTTATATGAGCGGGAGGTTCAATTTCTTC
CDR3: CSASYMSGRFNFF

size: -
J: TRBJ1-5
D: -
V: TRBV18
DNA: TGTGCCAGCTCAGAGGGTGGGGGCGCCCAGCCCCAGCATTTT
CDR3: CASSEGGGAQPQHF

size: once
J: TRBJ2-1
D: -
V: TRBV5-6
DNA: TGTGCCAGCAGCTACCTGCCAACTGATTACAATGAGCAGTTCTTC
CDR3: CASSYLPTDYNEQFF

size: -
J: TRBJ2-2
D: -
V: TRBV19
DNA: TGTGCCAGTAGCCCTACCGACACCGGGGAGCTGTTTTTT
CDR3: CASSPTDTGELFF

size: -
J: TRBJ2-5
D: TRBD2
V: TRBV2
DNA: TGTGCCAGCAGGAGGACTAGCGGGGGGGAAGAGACCCAGTACTTC
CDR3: CASRRTSGGEETQYF

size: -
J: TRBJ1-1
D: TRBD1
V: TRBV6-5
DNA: TGTGCCAGCAAGCAGGGGGCGAACACTGAAGCTTTCTTT
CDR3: CASKQGANTEAFF

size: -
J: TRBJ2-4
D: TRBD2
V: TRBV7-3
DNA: TGTGCCAGCAGCCTCACCGGGACTAGTGATAAACTAGCCAAAAACATTCAGTACTTC
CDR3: CASSLTGTSDKLAKNIQYF

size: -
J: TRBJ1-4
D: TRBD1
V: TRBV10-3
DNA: TGTGCCATCAGGAATCCGGGACAGGTCCCTATTACTAATGAAAAACTGTTTTTT
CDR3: CAIRNPGQVPITNEKLFF

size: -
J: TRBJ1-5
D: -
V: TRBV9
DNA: TGTGCCAGCAGCGTTGGCCTGGGCAATCAGCCCCAGCATTTT
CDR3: CASSVGLGNQPQHF